The 26 T cell receptor beta chains given below trace back to one sample, sequenced in a study of patients and donors after allogeneic stem cell transplantation. MiXCR was run by TCRdb on the RT-PCR reads, yielding one entry per CDR3 protein. Here the sample spans approximately 160,000 distinct CDR3 sequences, approximately 28% being singletons. Sequenced input: blood, either unsorted or a sorted T cell fraction (not recorded which). The origin of the receptors is a human donor who was either an allogeneic HSCT recipient or a stem cell or donor lymphocyte infusion donor (not recorded which). It is not recorded whose cells these are; they may come from a transplant donor.

The chain links TRBV5-1 to TRBJ2-5; TRBD1 agrees at 11 bases. V lost 0 bases and J lost 4; bases outside the gene matches: 5. Germline V gene data show CDR1 as SGHRS and CDR2 as YFSETQ. The CDR3 spans 16 residues. The CDR3 DNA reads TGCGCCAGCAGCTTGGCCCCCGGGACAGGGGGAGAGACCCAGTACTTC. Its translation is CASSLAPGTGGETQYF. Combining the CDR3 with reference TRBV5-1 and TRBJ2-5 gives the whole variable domain KAGVTQTPRYLIKTRGQQVTLSCSPISGHRSVSWYQQTPGQGLQFLFEYFSETQRNKGNFPGRFSGRQFSNSRSEMNVSTLELGDSALYLCASSLAPGTGGETQYFGPGTRLLVL.

The chain carries TRBV5-1 and TRBJ2-5, with TRBD2 matching 9 bases. Looked up from germline, CDR1 is SGHRS and CDR2 is YFSETQ. The CDR3 spans 18 residues. The V segment lost 4 bases and the J segment 3 bases; nucleotides outside the gene matches: 16. CDR3 in amino acids: CASSMGPGGSGRKETQYF. CDR3 coding DNA: TGCGCCAGCAGCATGGGACCAGGAGGTAGCGGGAGAAAAGAGACCCAGTACTTC.

The chain uses TRBV12-3 or TRBV12-4 and TRBJ2-1, with D perhaps matching TRBD1 (6 bases). This CDR3 comprises 17 residues. The V and J ends lost 3 bases and 6 bases respectively, with 21 bases between them. The CDR3: CASSFVGAMGEVNEQFF. CDR3 DNA: TGTGCCAGCAGTTTTGTGGGGGCGATGGGCGAGGTCAATGAGCAGTTCTTC.

This chain links TRBV11-2 with TRBJ2-1; maybe TRBD2 (6 bases). Germline CDR1 reads SGHAT; CDR2 reads FQNNGV. Deletions cut 5 bases from V and 12 bases from J, with 14 bases between. This CDR3 has 12 residues. The CDR3, as DNA: TGTGCCAGCAGCCTCATGACTAGTGGGCAGTTCTTC. This sequence encodes CASSLMTSGQFF.

The CDR3 bases are TGTGCCAGCAGCGTCAATCGGGGTAGTCAGTTCTTC. Its protein product is CASSVNRGSQFF. V and J are TRBV3-1 and TRBJ2-1; D is possibly TRBD2 (5 bases). Per germline, CDR1 LGHDT and CDR2 YNNKEL (reference sequence). Deletions cut 5 bases from V and 13 bases from J, with 15 bases between. This CDR3 has 12 residues.

This CDR3 is CASSYGQGYNEQFF. The CDR3 DNA follows: TGTGCCAGCAGTTACGGACAGGGCTACAATGAGCAGTTCTTC. The chain is built from TRBV6-2 or TRBV6-3 and TRBJ2-1; 8 bases line up with TRBD1. Germline V gene sequence: CDR1 MNHEY, CDR2 SVGEGT. The CDR3 covers 14 residues. The V gene end was trimmed by 2 bases and the J gene end by 3 bases; junction bases not matched to a gene: 0.

This clonotype was found a few times. The chain carries TRBV12-3 or TRBV12-4 and TRBJ2-5; D is unclear. The ends were cut back, 3 bases at V and 7 bases at J, with 6 bases in the middle. This CDR3 contains 11 residues. The CDR3 DNA is TGTGCCAGCAGTTTTCATGGGACCCAGTACTTC. Protein sequence: CASSFHGTQYF.

The chain uses TRBV10-3 and TRBJ2-3; 8 bases align to TRBD1. CDR1 is ENHRY, CDR2 SYGVKD, per germline. With 6 bases clipped from V and 2 bases from J, the junction kept 7 bases outside the gene matches. CDR3 size: 15 residues. CDR3 sequence (DNA): TGTGCCATCAGGCCCAGGGGGCGCGACACAGATACGCAGTATTTT. Amino acid sequence: CAIRPRGRDTDTQYF.

The rearrangement uses TRBV6-5 and TRBJ2-3, with 12 bases that match TRBD2. The CDR3 covers 17 residues. V shed 2 bases, J shed 2 bases, and the junction held 5 bases outside the gene matches. Germline lookup yields CDR1 MNHEY and CDR2 SVGAGI. CDR3 in DNA: TGTGCCAGCAGTTACGGAGGGACTAGCGGGCTCACAGATACGCAGTATTTT. Its translation: CASSYGGTSGLTDTQYF.

The chain carries TRBV11-2 and TRBJ2-7; TRBD1 matches at 8 bases. The CDR3 has 13 amino acids. In germline, CDR1 is SGHAT, CDR2 FQNNGV. The V and J ends lost 3 bases and 6 bases, in that order; junction bases with no gene match: 4. CDR3 sequence (DNA): TGTGCCAGCAGCTTCGACAGGGGCCGCGAGCAGTACTTC. Translating it yields CASSFDRGREQYF.

This clonotype has just a few counts. The J gene is TRBJ1-1, the V gene TRBV5-1, with 7 bases identical to TRBD1. From germline, CDR1 is SGHRS and CDR2 YFSETQ. This CDR3 has 15 amino acids. Trimming removed 3 bases from V and 5 bases from J; junction bases left unmatched: 10. CDR3 sequence: CASSWVGGGNTEAFF. DNA of the CDR3: TGCGCCAGCAGCTGGGTGGGAGGGGGCAATACTGAAGCTTTCTTT.

This clonotype appeared a few times. The V and J genes are TRBV5-6 and TRBJ2-5, with a weak D call TRBD2 (5 bases). The CDR3 sequence is 16 residues long. Germline CDR1 is SGHDT and CDR2 is YYEEEE. V was cut by 0 bases and J by 2 bases, with 14 bases left in between. CDR3 in amino acids: CASSLAIDWEQETQYF. The CDR3 DNA reads as TGTGCCAGCAGCTTGGCAATCGACTGGGAGCAAGAGACCCAGTACTTC.

V usage is TRBV7-6 and J usage is TRBJ2-1; D tentatively fits TRBD1 or TRBD2 (5 bases each). CDR1 and CDR2 from the germline V gene are SGHVS and FNYEAQ. CDR3 length equals 15 residues. V lost 6 bases to trimming and J lost 9 bases, with 21 bases between them. CDR3 protein: CASSHTGPILTEQFF. The CDR3 nucleotides read TGTGCCAGCAGTCATACGGGACCCATCCTCACTGAGCAGTTCTTC.

This clonotype was seen a handful of times. The CDR3 DNA sequence: TGTGCCAGCAGCCTACCATTTTCACCCCTCCACTTT. Translating gives CASSLPFSPLHF. The J gene is TRBJ1-6, the V gene TRBV12-3 or TRBV12-4; D unclear. This CDR3 contains 12 residues. V was clipped by 6 bases and J by 9 bases, with 9 bases between them.

This clonotype was observed a few times. The chain uses TRBV6-5 and TRBJ2-7; 8 positions agree with TRBD1. The CDR3 has 14 residues. The V gene end was trimmed by 6 bases and the J gene end by 1 base; junction bases not matched to a gene: 5. Germline V gene lookup returns CDR1 MNHEY and CDR2 SVGAGI. CDR3 region: CASSFRDRSYEQYF. As DNA, the CDR3 is TGTGCCAGCAGCTTCCGGGACAGGTCCTACGAGCAGTACTTC.

The chain links TRBV6-5 to TRBJ2-2; D gene ambiguous. The germline CDR1 and CDR2 sequences are MNHEY and SVGAGI. The CDR3 is made up of 13 amino acids. V dropped 2 bases and J dropped 6 bases, with 7 bases sitting between them. DNA of the CDR3: TGTGCCAGCAGTTACCGCCTCTCCGGGGAGCTGTTTTTT. Translating it yields CASSYRLSGELFF.

This clonotype was observed a few times. The V call is TRBV4-3, the J call TRBJ2-3; 10 nucleotides match TRBD2. V lost 1 base, J lost 4 bases, and 2 bases stayed unmatched. This CDR3 comprises 15 residues. Germline assignment: CDR1 LGHNA and CDR2 YSLEER. This CDR3 is CASSQASGSSDTQYF. The CDR3 DNA is TGCGCCAGCAGCCAAGCTAGCGGGAGCTCAGATACGCAGTATTTT.

The chain joins TRBV29-1 to TRBJ2-5; D perhaps matches TRBD2 (5 bases). Per germline, CDR1 SQVTM and CDR2 ANQGSEA. There are 15 residues in the CDR3. The V end was cut by 6 bases, the J end by 3 bases, with 20 bases between. CDR3 in amino acids: CSVRGGYRKEETQYF. CDR3 nucleotides: TGCAGCGTCCGGGGTGGGTATCGTAAGGAAGAGACCCAGTACTTC.

The rearrangement uses TRBV29-1 and TRBJ1-1; 9 bases are shared with TRBD1. CDR3 length equals 11 residues. Germline V lookup: CDR1 SQVTM, CDR2 ANQGSEA. The V segment lost 7 bases and the J segment 11 bases; nucleotides outside the gene matches: 8. CDR3 amino acids: CSATGTGRAFF. Here the CDR3 DNA reads TGCAGCGCTACCGGGACAGGGAGGGCTTTCTTT.

This clonotype was observed a handful of times. This chain joins TRBV6-2 or TRBV6-3 and TRBJ2-1; D unclear. The CDR3 totals 14 residues. Germline lookup yields CDR1 MNHEY and CDR2 SVGEGT. V gave up 2 bases and J gave up 4 bases, with 9 bases separating them. CDR3 in amino acids: CASSYARWYNEQFF. As DNA, the CDR3 is TGTGCCAGCAGTTACGCCAGGTGGTACAATGAGCAGTTCTTC.

This chain connects TRBV9 to TRBJ2-2, with D maybe TRBD2 (6 bases). The CDR3 is made up of 17 amino acids. Germline CDR1 SGDLS, CDR2 YYNGEE. Trimming took off 0 bases at V and 1 base at J, with 13 bases between the two ends. For the CDR3, the DNA is TGTGCCAGCAGCGTAGCTACGGGACTGTGGAACACCGGGGAGCTGTTTTTT. This sequence encodes CASSVATGLWNTGELFF. Using reference TRBV9 and TRBJ2-2 for the parts outside the CDR3, the full variable domain is DSGVTQTPKHLITATGQRVTLRCSPRSGDLSVYWYQQSLDQGLQFLIQYYNGEERAKGNILERFSAQQFPDLHSELNLSSLELGDSALYFCASSVATGLWNTGELFFGEGSRLTVL.

This clonotype was seen only a few times. The germline gene is not matched at one end of the junction; a read error may be the cause. The chain couples TRBV4-3 to TRBJ2-7; D could derive from TRBD1 or TRBD2 (5 bases each). CDR1 is LGHNA, CDR2 YSLEER, per germline. The CDR3 covers 17 residues. This CDR3 reads CASNQPLTQGPHYEQYF. CDR3 coding DNA: TGCGCCAGCAACCAACCCCTAACTCAGGGACCGCACTACGAGCAGTACTTC.

This chain connects TRBV15 to TRBJ2-1; 11 bases are a match to TRBD2. V shed 0 bases, J shed 4 bases, and the junction held 11 bases outside the gene matches. The CDR3 runs 19 residues. CDR1 LNHNV and CDR2 YYDKDF come from the germline V gene (reference sequence). The CDR3 bases are TGTGCCACCAGCAGAGATGGAGTAGCGGGAGGGCCCTTTTACAATGAGCAGTTCTTC. Residues: CATSRDGVAGGPFYNEQFF.

The rearrangement uses TRBV7-2 and TRBJ1-2; possibly TRBD1 for D (6 bases). The CDR3 is 14 amino acids. V lost 3 bases to trimming and J lost 4 bases, with 12 bases between them. The germline V gene has CDR1 SGHTA and CDR2 FQGNSA. The CDR3 spells CASSFLGATYGYTF. Here the CDR3 DNA reads TGTGCCAGCAGCTTTTTGGGGGCGACCTATGGCTACACCTTC.

A few counts support this clonotype. This sequence joins TRBV12-3 or TRBV12-4 and TRBJ2-7; 7 nucleotides line up with TRBD1. The CDR3 runs to 14 residues. V was pared by 6 bases and J by 2 bases, with 7 bases of the junction left unmatched. CDR3 DNA: TGTGCCAGCAGCCAACGACAGGGAACCTACGAGCAGTACTTC. It translates to CASSQRQGTYEQYF.

The chain couples TRBV13 to TRBJ2-5; D call uncertain. The CDR3 is 12 residues long. The germline gives CDR1 PRHDT, CDR2 FYEKMQ (reference sequence). V was clipped by 3 bases and J by 1 base, with 3 bases between them. The CDR3 coding sequence is TGTGCCAGCAGCTTGTTCCAAGAGACCCAGTACTTC. Translating it yields CASSLFQETQYF. The complete variable domain, with remaining parts taken from reference TRBV13 and TRBJ2-5, reads AAGVIQSPRHLIKEKRETATLKCYPIPRHDTVYWYQQGPGQDPQFLISFYEKMQSDKGSIPDRFSAQQFSDYHSELNMSSLELGDSALYFCASSLFQETQYFGPGTRLLVL.